This TCR beta chain derives from a study of blood T cell repertoires in COVID-19. Data came from immunoSEQ multiplex PCR; TCRdb stores just in-frame clones and leaves some out. The table shows around 110,000 clones, with about 80% occurring only once. Between the trimmed V and J ends, which lost 2 bases and 5 bases, there was a span of 6 bases. The CDR3 covers 12 residues. Per germline, CDR1 SGHTA and CDR2 FQGNSA. V is TRBV7-2 and J is TRBJ1-1; tentatively, D is TRBD1 (5 bases). The clonotype was recovered from a man between 65 and 80 years old with acute or convalescent COVID-19. Sequenced input: peripheral blood. CDR3 bases: TGTGCCAGCAGCTTAAGACAGACTGAAGCTTTCTTT. It translates to CASSLRQTEAFF. The complete variable domain, with remaining parts taken from reference TRBV7-2 and TRBJ1-1, reads GAGVSQSPSNKVTEKGKDVELRCDPISGHTALYWYRQSLGQGLEFLIYFQGNSAPDKSGLPSDRFSAERTGGSVSTLTIQRTQQEDSAVYLCASSLRQTEAFFGQGTRLTVV.